This T cell receptor beta chain was sequenced in a study of T cells after posttransplantation cyclophosphamide. Germline V CDR1 and CDR2: SGHRS, YFSETQ. This CDR3 comprises 13 residues. Trimming took 2 bases from V and 5 from J, leaving 7 bases between them. Measured with immunoSEQ multiplex PCR; TCRdb has only the in-frame clones, and not every one. The sample has 20,000 to 30,000 clones, none seen only once. This clone occurred many times. Its target is not known. Broader study findings: Later post-transplant blood repertoires were often dominated by donor CD8+ memory clones.

The chain joins TRBV5-1 to TRBJ1-4, with D unclear. This sequence was found in a woman aged 50 to 60 in good health, CMV-negative, and a related stem cell transplant donor. Sequenced input: PBMCs. CDR3 DNA sequence: TGCGCCAGCAGCTTAAACCTAAATGAAAAACTGTTTTTT. This gives the protein CASSLNLNEKLFF.